These 9 T cell receptor beta chains came from one sample sequenced in a study of control samples from healthy donors and cancer patients (dated by TCRdb to 2018 to 2020). The receptor library was made with the immunoSEQ multiplex PCR assay. TCRdb provides this immuneACCESS table in a form limited to in-frame rearrangements. Some clones are lacking; in checked studies, under half of them reflect an unresolved V gene, and why the rest are absent is not known. Present in this sample are 350,000 to 450,000 clones, around nine tenths of which were seen just once. In total, the top ten clones hold 5.5% to 7.5% of the sample. The sample taken for sequencing was PBMCs. Receptor source: a man in his forties with head and neck cancer.

The V and J genes are TRBV5-1 and TRBJ1-4; D is perhaps TRBD1 (5 bases). The CDR3 runs to 14 residues. CDR1 is SGHRS and CDR2 is YFSETQ in the germline V gene. V was trimmed by 1 base and J by 4 bases, leaving 8 bases between them. The CDR3 spells CASSLRGGNEKLFF. The CDR3, as DNA: TGCGCCAGCAGCTTGCGGGGCGGTAATGAAAAACTGTTTTTT.

The rearrangement uses TRBV6-6 and TRBJ1-5, with 9 bases that match TRBD1. J was trimmed by 6 bases and V by 7 bases; bases with no gene match: 10. CDR3 size: 15 residues. Germline CDR1 reads MNHNY; CDR2 reads SVGAGI (reference sequence). In nucleotides, the CDR3 is TGTGCCAGCACCGACCTGGGACAGGGAAGTCAGCCCCAGCATTTT. Translation: CASTDLGQGSQPQHF.

On this clone itself: One base separates it from a far larger clone, so it is likely a read error. The V call is TRBV7-8, the J call TRBJ2-3; D unresolved. The CDR3 covers 11 residues. Trimming cost V 3 bases and J 5 bases, with 3 bases left between them. CDR1 is SGHVS, CDR2 FQNEAQ, per germline. The CDR3 here is CASSLIDTQYF. The DNA of the CDR3 is TGTGCCAGCAGCTTGATAGATACGCAGTATTTT.

V and J are TRBV11-1 and TRBJ2-3; 7 bases line up with TRBD2. Germline CDR1 reads SGHAT; CDR2 reads FQDESV (reference sequence). This CDR3 is built from 16 residues. V lost 5 bases and J lost 2; bases outside the gene matches: 10. CDR3 nucleotide sequence: TGTGCCAGCAGCCTTTATAAAAGCGGGACCACAGATACGCAGTATTTT. This codes for CASSLYKSGTTDTQYF.

V usage is TRBV13 and J usage is TRBJ1-3, with 7 positions matching TRBD1. This CDR3 contains 21 residues. Trimming removed 2 bases from V and 1 base from J; junction bases left unmatched: 20. The germline gives CDR1 PRHDT, CDR2 FYEKMQ (reference sequence). The CDR3 protein is CASSLKLGDSRTVRSGNTIYF. CDR3 sequence (DNA): TGTGCCAGCAGCTTAAAGTTGGGGGACAGTAGAACCGTTCGGTCTGGAAACACCATATATTTT.

The rearrangement joins TRBV9 to TRBJ2-7; 7 bases are shared with TRBD1. In germline, CDR1 is SGDLS, CDR2 YYNGEE. The CDR3 totals 16 residues. V lost 1 base to trimming and J lost 5 bases; unmatched junction nucleotides: 12. In nucleotides, the CDR3 is TGTGCCAGCAGCGTATCCTCTGACAGGGTCTGGCACGAGCAGTACTTC. Translated: CASSVSSDRVWHEQYF.

CDR3 sequence reads: CASSLQGEAYEQYF. CDR3 DNA: TGTGCCAGCAGCTTACAGGGGGAAGCCTACGAGCAGTACTTC. The chain is built from TRBV7-2 and TRBJ2-7, with 7 bases that match TRBD1. CDR1 and CDR2 from the germline V gene are SGHTA and FQGNSA. V lost 2 bases to trimming and J lost 2 bases; unmatched junction nucleotides: 3. The length of the CDR3 is 14 residues.

The chain is built from TRBV6-1 and TRBJ1-3; D gene unclear. This CDR3 is 15 amino acids long. CDR1 is MNHNS, CDR2 SASEGT, per germline. V lost 1 base and J lost 9, with 16 bases in between. The CDR3 DNA reads TGTGCCAGCAGTGAAGAAGAGCTAGCCAGTCTCACCATATATTTT. Translation: CASSEEELASLTIYF.

In DNA form, the CDR3 reads TGTGCCAGCAGTTACTCAGGGGGCGAATACGAGCAGTACTTC. Translation gives CASSYSGGEYEQYF. The chain employs TRBV6-5 and TRBJ2-7; 7 bases line up with TRBD1. After removal of 0 bases from V and 4 bases from J, the junction contained 3 bases not matched to a gene. The germline V gene has CDR1 MNHEY and CDR2 SVGAGI. This CDR3 has 14 amino acids.